The following is a T cell receptor beta chain sequence with its context. The antigen is not known. The sample belongs to a study of T-cell reconstitution after alpha-beta-depleted transplantation in children. Germline V gene sequence: CDR1 SEHNR, CDR2 FQNEAQ (reference sequence). CDR3 size: 16 residues. The V segment lost 5 bases and the J segment 0 bases; nucleotides outside the gene matches: 3. Points from the study as a whole: Surviving thymic progenitors and recipient T cells were the source of high TCRbeta diversity at day 60 in some patients. Alpha-beta T cells present about two months after transplant were reported to originate from several hundred expanded graft clones. Newly made T cells mostly supplied T-cell counts and diversity one year after transplant.

The TCRbeta library incorporated unique molecular identifiers. In TCRdb, the PCR reads were re-called with MiXCR into one record per CDR3 protein. The data show some 200,000 distinct CDR3 sequences, around 8.4% seen once. This clonotype originated in a male patient aged 2 to 9 who had a stem cell transplant for acute myeloid leukemia, so the T cells may come from the graft donor. Here the sequenced sample was PBMCs, mostly from graft donor cells, taken 360 days after TCRalphabeta/CD19-depleted stem cell transplant. This sequence joins TRBV7-9 and TRBJ2-1; 11 positions match TRBD1. DNA for the CDR3: TGTGCCAGCAGCCGAGGACAGGGGGCCTCCTACAATGAGCAGTTCTTC. Translated, it gives CASSRGQGASYNEQFF. Based on the CDR3 plus reference TRBV7-9 and TRBJ2-1, the full variable domain is DTGVSQNPRHKITKRGQNVTFRCDPISEHNRLYWYRQTLGQGPEFLTYFQNEAQLEKSRLLSDRFSAERPKGSFSTLEIQRTEQGDSAMYLCASSRGQGASYNEQFFGPGTRLTVL.